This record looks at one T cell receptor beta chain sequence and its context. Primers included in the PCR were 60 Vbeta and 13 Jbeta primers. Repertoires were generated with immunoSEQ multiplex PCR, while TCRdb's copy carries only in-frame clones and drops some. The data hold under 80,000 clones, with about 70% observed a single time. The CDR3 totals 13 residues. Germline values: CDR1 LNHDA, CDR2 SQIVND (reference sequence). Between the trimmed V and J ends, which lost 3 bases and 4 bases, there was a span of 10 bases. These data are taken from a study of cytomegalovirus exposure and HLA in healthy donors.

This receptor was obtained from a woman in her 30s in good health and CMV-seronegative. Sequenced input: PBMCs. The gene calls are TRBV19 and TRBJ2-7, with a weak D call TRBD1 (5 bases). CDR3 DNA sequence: TGTGCCAGTAGTATTGGGGCGCCGTACGAGCAGTACTTC. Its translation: CASSIGAPYEQYF.